The clone carrying this TCR beta chain is deemed medium-sized (0.01 to 0.1%). What it recognizes is unknown. This specimen comes from a study of CD8 T cells in ankylosing spondylitis. The study, taken as a whole, reports: Typical of ankylosing spondylitis blood, it appeared, was a TCR beta motif of eight highly homologous variants. Previously reported in reactive arthritis synovial fluid and blood were some of the motif variants.

This CDR3 spans 15 amino acids. V was cut by 3 bases and J by 2 bases, with 11 bases left in between. CDR1 and CDR2 (germline): KGHSH, LQKENI. Molecular-barcoded quantitative 5'-RACE produced these TCR beta libraries. TCRdb re-called the 5' RACE reads through MiXCR, storing one row per CDR3 protein. The sample yields about 150,000 distinct CDR3 sequences, 25% to 35% seen once. V is TRBV18 and J is TRBJ2-1; D is unresolved. The material sequenced was synovial fluid, either unsorted or a sorted T cell fraction (not recorded which). This clonotype was obtained from a male donor with ankylosing spondylitis. This CDR3 is CASSPRQTTYNEQFF. The CDR3 nucleotides are TGTGCCAGCTCACCTCGGCAGACCACCTACAATGAGCAGTTCTTC.